A single T cell receptor (beta chain) is shown here with its context. The entry originates in a study of CD8 T cells in Susac syndrome. RNA, at roughly 0.45 to 1 ug, was reverse transcribed with random hexamers. From the immunoSEQ multiplex PCR reads, TCRdb called clonotypes with MiXCR, one entry per CDR3 protein. The profile covers roughly 110,000 distinct CDR3 sequences, with about nine tenths appearing a single time and about 0.14% taken by the ten largest. This receptor was identified in a human donor in good health. The source material was CD4+ T cells from PBMCs.

The CDR3 DNA reads TGCAGCGCCCTCGGGCGGAAAGGCTACACCTTC. Encoded protein: CSALGRKGYTF. The rearrangement joins TRBV29-1 to TRBJ1-2; D call uncertain. The germline CDR1 and CDR2 sequences are SQVTM and ANQGSEA. The CDR3 loop spans 11 amino acids. Trimming pared 7 bases from V and 8 bases from J, leaving 14 bases between.